One sample yielded the 21 T cell receptor beta chains listed below, sequenced in a study of blood T cells in healthy people across ages. Then a second PCR, running roughly 6 to 11 cycles, was carried out with a sample-barcoded 5' primer and a J-beta primer mix. TCRdb analysed the 5' RACE reads with MiXCR anew, one entry per CDR3 protein. There are roughly 650,000 distinct CDR3 sequences in the sample; 32% occur only once, and just over 15% lies in the top ten. The sample comprised blood. These receptors were taken from a woman aged 80 or over in good health.

This clonotype was recorded many times. Mismatch with germline at one junction end may stem from a read error. The rearrangement links TRBV29-1 to TRBJ1-2; the match to TRBD1 covers 7 bases. The CDR3 is 14 amino acids. CDR1 is SQVTM and CDR2 is ANQGSEA in the germline V gene. CDR3 amino acids: CSVAKTGSGDGCTF. The CDR3 DNA is TGCAGCGTTGCGAAGACAGGGTCAGGTGATGGCTGCACCTTC.

The chain has TRBV20-1 and TRBJ2-7; D might be TRBD1 or TRBD2, each matching 6 bases. Germline CDR1 reads DFQATT; CDR2 reads SNEGSKA (reference sequence). This CDR3 spans 14 amino acids. Trimming stripped 5 bases from V and 3 bases from J, with 17 bases between. This CDR3 is CSARGLGSDYEQYF. The CDR3 DNA is TGCAGTGCTCGGGGGCTGGGCAGCGACTACGAGCAGTACTTC.

This CDR3 is CASRKFRAPGELFF. In DNA form, the CDR3 reads TGTGCCAGCAGAAAGTTTCGGGCCCCCGGGGAGCTGTTTTTT. The chain is built from TRBV28 and TRBJ2-2, with no clear D. With 6 bases removed from V and 6 bases from J, the gap between germline ends came to 14 bases. Germline-derived CDR1 and CDR2 are MDHEN and SYDVKM. The CDR3 runs to 14 residues.

This clonotype was recorded at least ten times. CDR3 in DNA: TGTGCCAGCAGCTTAGCTCGTCATGATAGCAATCAGCCCCAGCATTTT. Amino acid sequence: CASSLARHDSNQPQHF. V and J are TRBV7-8 and TRBJ1-5; D remains ambiguous. V lost 0 bases and J 0 bases, leaving 9 bases between the germline ends. CDR3 length equals 16 residues. The V gene's germline CDR1 is SGHVS and CDR2 FQNEAQ.

This clonotype has a single count. This chain connects TRBV5-1 to TRBJ2-7, with 8 bases matching TRBD2. J gave up 5 bases and V 0 bases, and 10 bases lay outside the gene matches. The germline CDR1 and CDR2 sequences are SGHRS and YFSETQ. The CDR3 runs 16 residues. The CDR3 protein is CASSLGFGRAPNEQYF. The CDR3 bases are TGCGCCAGCAGCTTGGGTTTCGGGAGGGCCCCAAACGAGCAGTACTTC.

In its sample, this clonotype was seen many times. The V gene is TRBV27, the J gene TRBJ2-7, with a possible D match to TRBD1 (5 bases). The germline gives CDR1 MNHEY, CDR2 SMNVEV (reference sequence). This CDR3 is built from 17 residues. V lost 3 bases, J lost 1 base, and 19 bases lay in between. The CDR3: CASSFRKSPDRSYEQYF. The CDR3 coding sequence is TGTGCCAGCAGTTTCCGGAAATCACCCGACAGATCCTACGAGCAGTACTTC.

This clonotype was observed a single time. The chain links TRBV5-1 to TRBJ2-5; 12 positions match TRBD2. Germline CDR1 and CDR2: SGHRS and YFSETQ. Germline trimming cut 0 bases from V and 4 bases from J; bases unmatched to any gene: 4. The CDR3 has 16 residues. In DNA, the CDR3 is TGCGCCAGCAGCTTGGGGACTAGCGGGATGCCAGAGACCCAGTACTTC. Its protein product is CASSLGTSGMPETQYF.

In this sample, this clonotype turned up once. This chain joins TRBV29-1 and TRBJ2-1; 8 bases fit TRBD2. This CDR3 is 13 amino acids long. Germline V gene lookup returns CDR1 SQVTM and CDR2 ANQGSEA. V was pared by 2 bases and J by 10 bases, with 7 bases of the junction left unmatched. CDR3 sequence reads: CSVEFLAGREQFF. The CDR3, as DNA: TGCAGCGTTGAATTTCTAGCGGGTAGAGAGCAGTTCTTC.

The genes are TRBV20-1 and TRBJ1-1; D is uncertain. This CDR3 spans 9 amino acids. Germline-derived CDR1 and CDR2 are DFQATT and SNEGSKA (reference sequence). V shed 7 bases and J shed 3 bases, with 3 bases lying between them. The CDR3 spells CSGDTEAFF. The CDR3 bases are TGCAGTGGGGACACTGAAGCTTTCTTT.

The sample holds many counts of this clonotype. The V and J genes are TRBV20-1 and TRBJ1-1, with no clear D. The germline gives CDR1 DFQATT, CDR2 SNEGSKA (reference sequence). CDR3 length equals 13 residues. Deletions cut 6 bases from V and 0 bases from J, with 11 bases between. CDR3 bases: TGCAGTGCCCTCCGGGATATGAACACTGAAGCTTTCTTT. It yields the protein CSALRDMNTEAFF.

There are many counts of this clonotype. V gene TRBV25-1 combines with J gene TRBJ1-2, with D possibly matching TRBD1 (6 bases). Germline V gene data show CDR1 as MGHDK and CDR2 as SYGVNS. The CDR3 is made up of 13 amino acids. Trimming cost V 7 bases and J 4 bases, with 13 bases left between them. The CDR3 DNA is TGTGCCAGCACTTGGGACACCTCCTATGGCTACACCTTC. Residues: CASTWDTSYGYTF.

Only a few counts were recorded for this clonotype. The chain couples TRBV9 to TRBJ1-1; D is unclear. This CDR3 spans 14 amino acids. From germline, CDR1 is SGDLS and CDR2 YYNGEE. The V gene lost 3 bases and the J gene lost 2 bases, with 11 bases spanning the gap. The CDR3 protein is CASSAHGINTEAFF. The CDR3 nucleotides read TGTGCCAGCAGCGCCCACGGGATAAACACTGAAGCTTTCTTT.

This clonotype came up many times. The chain is built from TRBV27 and TRBJ2-7, with D perhaps being TRBD1 or TRBD2 (5 bases each). The CDR3 runs 13 residues. Per the germline V gene, CDR1 is MNHEY and CDR2 is SMNVEV (reference sequence). With 3 bases removed from V and 5 bases from J, the gap between germline ends came to 11 bases. CDR3 loop: CASSLREGDEQYF. In nucleotides, the CDR3 is TGTGCCAGCAGTTTGAGGGAAGGGGACGAGCAGTACTTC.

This clonotype was seen repeatedly, ten times or more. The rearrangement uses TRBV3-1 and TRBJ2-7, with 10 bases identical to TRBD2. This CDR3 is 16 amino acids long. Germline lookup yields CDR1 LGHDT and CDR2 YNNKEL (reference sequence). V lost 4 bases, J lost 3 bases, and 9 bases stayed unmatched. This CDR3 is CASSPPGIAGGYEQYF. The CDR3 nucleotides are TGTGCCAGCAGCCCCCCGGGAATAGCGGGGGGCTACGAGCAGTACTTC.

This clonotype was counted ten times or more. The chain has TRBV9 and TRBJ2-3, with a weak D call TRBD2 (5 bases). This CDR3 region has 12 residues. Germline values: CDR1 SGDLS, CDR2 YYNGEE. Between the trimmed V and J ends, which lost 4 bases and 7 bases, there was a span of 10 bases. The DNA of the CDR3 is TGTGCCAGCAGCTTTTCCGGGAATACGCAGTATTTT. It specifies CASSFSGNTQYF.

This clonotype appeared once. The final CDR3 position lacks the conserved phenylalanine or tryptophan, pointing to a likely read error. The chain is built from TRBV20-1 and TRBJ2-4; 7 bases map to TRBD1. With the DNA end fitting TRBJ2-7 better, the J assignment may be wrong. Germline-derived CDR1 and CDR2 are DFQATT and SNEGSKA (reference sequence). This CDR3 is 13 amino acids long. CDR3 loop: CSATMDRSCEQYC. The CDR3 region has the DNA TGCAGTGCTACTATGGACAGGTCCTGCGAGCAGTACTGC.

This clonotype turned up a few times. V gene TRBV20-1 combines with J gene TRBJ2-2; unclear D gene. The CDR3 contains 15 residues. Germline assignment: CDR1 DFQATT and CDR2 SNEGSKA (reference sequence). Trimming took off 5 bases at V and 4 bases at J, with 17 bases between the two ends. The CDR3 loop reads CSALHVGMGTGELFF. In DNA form, the CDR3 reads TGCAGTGCTCTTCATGTTGGGATGGGCACCGGGGAGCTGTTTTTT.

The sample holds many counts of this clonotype. The genes are TRBV20-1 and TRBJ2-5; the D gene is possibly TRBD2 (5 bases). Germline V CDR1 and CDR2: DFQATT, SNEGSKA (reference sequence). The CDR3 is 13 residues long. The V end lost 4 bases, the J end lost 3 bases, and 12 bases lay between the germline ends. The CDR3 region is CSANVQREETQYF. CDR3 DNA: TGCAGTGCTAACGTTCAGAGGGAAGAGACCCAGTACTTC.

For this clonotype: This sequence may be a read error, since a much larger clone differs from it by one base. The chain is built from TRBV15 and TRBJ2-5, with D possibly matching TRBD2 (6 bases). The CDR3 consists of 14 residues. Trimming removed 0 bases from V and 11 bases from J, with 16 bases in between. Germline V CDR1 and CDR2: LNHNV, YYDKDF (reference sequence). The CDR3 protein is CATSREGLYNEQYF. CDR3 coding DNA: TGTGCCACCAGCAGAGAGGGACTGTACAATGAGCAGTACTTC.

The sample holds many counts of this clonotype. J is TRBJ2-1 and V is TRBV27; unclear D gene. In germline, CDR1 is MNHEY, CDR2 SMNVEV (reference sequence). This CDR3 has 13 residues. Trimming took 5 bases from V and 7 from J, leaving 12 bases between them. For the CDR3, the DNA is TGTGCCAGCAGTCAAGCGAATGGGAATGAGCAGTTCTTC. Its translation is CASSQANGNEQFF.

In this sample, this clonotype turned up many times. The chain uses TRBV29-1 and TRBJ1-2; D unresolved. CDR3 size: 9 residues. CDR1 and CDR2 from the germline V gene are SQVTM and ANQGSEA. Trimming cost V 5 bases and J 8 bases, with 6 bases left between them. The CDR3 DNA is TGCAGCGTTCTGGAAGGCTACACCTTC. Translation: CSVLEGYTF.